This paragraph reports one T cell receptor beta chain. Antigen specificity is unknown. The record originates from a study of cytomegalovirus exposure and HLA in healthy donors. About the research overall: Earlier findings included 117 million unique TCR beta sequences obtained from about 180 million T cells.

Germline V CDR1 and CDR2: SEHNR, FQNEAQ (reference sequence). CDR3 length: 15 amino acids. Trimming took off 3 bases at V and 2 bases at J, with 10 bases between the two ends. Regarding the study as a whole: The listing of roughly 160 TCR beta chains classed them as cytomegalovirus-associated. Analyses of presence and absence presupposed an approximately uniform sequencing depth across donors. TRBV6-2, TRBV6-3 and other indistinguishable V segments were excluded.

The PCR made use of 60 Vbeta and 13 Jbeta primers. Method: immunoSEQ multiplex PCR; TCRdb's copy keeps in-frame clones and lacks some. The table records approximately 120,000 clones, around 73% of them present only once. The source of this sequence is a man aged 25-40 years in good health and CMV-seropositive. The sequenced material came from PBMCs. J is TRBJ2-2 and V is TRBV7-9; tentative D call: TRBD2 (5 bases). The CDR3 DNA reads TGTGCCAGCAGCTTGGAGCGGATCAACACCGGGGAGCTGTTTTTT. This encodes CASSLERINTGELFF.